This T cell receptor (beta chain) was obtained from a study of immune evolution from preneoplasia to lung adenocarcinoma. Points from the study as a whole: Clonality was highest in normal lung, lower in later-stage lesions apparently.

With respect to this clone: The antigen is not known.

Data came from immunoSEQ multiplex PCR; TCRdb stores just in-frame clones and leaves some out. The sample has 3,000 to 4,500 clones, 65% to 85% seen once. Each case's diagnosis was confirmed by two pathologists on H&E. V was trimmed by 0 bases and J by 2 bases, leaving 13 bases between them. The CDR3 is 16 amino acids. Looked up from germline, CDR1 is MNHNS and CDR2 is SASEGT. Material: FFPE lung adenocarcinoma in situ tissue. V and J are TRBV6-1 and TRBJ1-1, with D possibly being TRBD1 (5 bases). This TCR came from a person aged 70 to 85 with lung adenocarcinoma. The CDR3: CASSEAAGFFNTEAFF. DNA of the CDR3: TGTGCCAGCAGTGAAGCAGCAGGGTTTTTTAACACTGAAGCTTTCTTT.